These 7 T cell receptor beta chains originate from one sample sequenced in a study of blood T cell repertoires in COVID-19. Sequenced by immunoSEQ multiplex PCR; TCRdb stores in-frame clones only, minus some. The data contain hundreds of thousands of clones, around 90% of them singletons. Sequencing was performed on peripheral blood. These TCRs come from a woman aged 25 to 45 with acute or convalescent COVID-19.

The gene calls are TRBV28 and TRBJ2-1; D unclear. The CDR3 consists of 12 residues. Germline V gene data show CDR1 as MDHEN and CDR2 as SYDVKM. V lost 6 bases to trimming and J lost 8 bases, with 11 bases between them. As DNA, the CDR3 is TGTGCCAGCAGCTCACCCCCGGATGAGCAGTTCTTC. This gives the protein CASSSPPDEQFF. Using reference TRBV28 and TRBJ2-1 for the parts outside the CDR3, the full variable domain is DVKVTQSSRYLVKRTGEKVFLECVQDMDHENMFWYRQDPGLGLRLIYFSYDVKMKEKGDIPEGYSVSREKKERFSLILESASTNQTSMYLCASSSPPDEQFFGPGTRLTVL.

This chain joins TRBV5-6 and TRBJ2-3; D possibly corresponds to TRBD1 (6 bases). V gave up 3 bases and J gave up 3 bases, with 20 bases separating them. There are 17 residues in the CDR3. In germline, CDR1 is SGHDT, CDR2 YYEEEE. CDR3 region: CASSSRRNGGLTDTQYF. In DNA, the CDR3 is TGTGCCAGCAGCTCTCGTCGGAATGGGGGCCTAACAGATACGCAGTATTTT.

This clone was found a few times. The chain couples TRBV19 to TRBJ1-5; TRBD1 agrees at 7 bases. J gave up 0 bases and V 9 bases, and 8 bases lay outside the gene matches. Germline V gene sequence: CDR1 LNHDA, CDR2 SQIVND (reference sequence). CDR3 size: 15 residues. The CDR3 nucleotides are TGTGCCAGCCGACAGGGAATAGTTAGCAATCAGCCCCAGCATTTT. Its translation is CASRQGIVSNQPQHF.

This clone was recorded a few times. One end of the junction varies from germline; a read error may be responsible. The rearrangement joins TRBV2 to TRBJ1-2, with TRBD1 matching 8 bases. This CDR3 spans 16 amino acids. Germline values: CDR1 SNHLY, CDR2 FYNNEI. The CDR3 here is CASTEDRGTSNYGYTF. The CDR3 region has the DNA TGTGCCAGCACTGAAGACAGGGGCACCTCAAACTATGGCTACACCTTC.

The gene calls are TRBV19 and TRBJ1-6, with D possibly matching TRBD1 (6 bases). Germline assignment: CDR1 LNHDA and CDR2 SQIVND (reference sequence). Trimming left V 8 bases short and J 11 bases short, with 22 bases between. There are 15 residues in the CDR3. The CDR3 spells CASSYRETFTTPLHF. Here the CDR3 DNA reads TGTGCCAGTTCCTACAGGGAAACTTTTACTACACCCCTCCACTTT.

V and J are TRBV5-1 and TRBJ2-3; D perhaps matches TRBD2 (6 bases). The CDR3 covers 15 residues. Trimming took 0 bases from V and 7 from J, leaving 15 bases between them. Germline CDR1 is SGHRS and CDR2 is YFSETQ. CDR3 residues: CASSLGLRDGNTQYF. In DNA form, the CDR3 reads TGCGCCAGCAGCTTGGGGCTGCGGGACGGGAATACGCAGTATTTT.

V usage is TRBV11-3 and J usage is TRBJ2-7, with no clear D. The CDR3 sequence is 13 residues long. The ends were cut back, 5 bases at V and 5 bases at J, with 13 bases in the middle. Germline CDR1 reads SGHNT; CDR2 reads YENEEA. CDR3 coding DNA: TGTGCCAGCAGCCTCCTTCCCCCTAACGAGCAGTACTTC. As protein: CASSLLPPNEQYF.